Listed below are T cell receptor beta chains from one sample, sequenced in a study of blood T cell repertoires in COVID-19. Sequencing used immunoSEQ multiplex PCR; TCRdb keeps in-frame clones, though not all of them. The data contain about 240,000 clones, around four fifths of them singletons. Input material: peripheral blood. Receptors originate from an elderly woman with COVID-19, enrolled during active disease. CDR3s include the opening cysteine and the closing phenylalanine or tryptophan. Each record gives: V gene, clone size, J gene, D gene, CDR3 protein, CDR3 DNA. The D gene is left open where the match is weak. Rows may omit the clone size; those that give it use once, few, many or a size class.

>TRBV5-4|-|TRBJ2-3|-
CASSPGQLWTDTQYF
TGTGCCAGCAGCCCCGGACAACTTTGGACAGATACGCAGTATTTT
>TRBV3-1/TRBV3-2|-|TRBJ2-1|TRBD1
CASRTGEDNEQFF
TGTGCCAGCAGGACAGGGGAAGACAATGAGCAGTTCTTC
>TRBV5-1|-|TRBJ1-3|-
CASSPSELSRGSSGNTIYF
TGCGCCAGCAGCCCGTCGGAGTTATCTAGAGGGAGCTCTGGAAACACCATATATTTT
>TRBV3-1/TRBV3-2|-|TRBJ1-2|-
CASSSDSRGYTF
TGTGCCAGCAGCTCCGACAGTCGGGGCTACACCTTC
>TRBV10-3|-|TRBJ1-1|-
CAISDGNTEAFF
TGTGCCATCAGTGACGGGAACACTGAAGCTTTCTTT
>TRBV7-3|-|TRBJ2-5|-
CASSPQGLGETQYF
TGTGCCAGCAGCCCCCAGGGGTTGGGGGAGACCCAGTACTTC
>TRBV5-4|-|TRBJ1-3|-
CASSLRGNTIYF
TGTGCCAGCAGCCTCCGGGGAAACACCATATATTTT
>TRBV7-3|-|TRBJ2-5|TRBD1
CASSPRTGAGETQYF
TGTGCCAGCAGCCCCCGGACAGGGGCGGGGGAGACCCAGTACTTC
>TRBV12-5|-|TRBJ2-5|TRBD1
CASGPRQGALGLETQYF
TGTGCTAGTGGACCTCGACAGGGGGCGCTGGGTTTAGAGACCCAGTACTTC
>TRBV6-6|few|TRBJ1-1|-
CASSYSRAAEAFF
TGTGCCAGCAGTTACTCCAGGGCCGCTGAAGCTTTCTTT
>TRBV7-8|-|TRBJ1-2|-
CASSFTRPEGYGYTF
TGTGCCAGCAGCTTCACGCGACCGGAGGGCTATGGCTACACCTTC
>TRBV27|-|TRBJ2-1|-
CASSLRGFGPISSYNEQFF
TGTGCCAGCAGTTTACGCGGGTTCGGACCAATTAGCTCCTACAATGAGCAGTTCTTC
>TRBV5-4|-|TRBJ2-2|TRBD2
CASSFGGLAGETGELFF
TGTGCCAGCAGCTTCGGGGGACTAGCGGGAGAAACCGGGGAGCTGTTTTTT
>TRBV6-5|-|TRBJ1-5|TRBD1
CASSYASGGQPQHF
TGTGCCAGCAGTTACGCGTCAGGGGGTCAGCCCCAGCATTTT
>TRBV7-8|-|TRBJ1-5|TRBD1
CASSPWTGRYQPQHF
TGTGCCAGCAGCCCCTGGACAGGGCGGTACCAGCCCCAGCATTTT
>TRBV7-2|-|TRBJ1-1|-
CASTDTGSEAFF
TGTGCCAGCACCGATACAGGGTCTGAAGCTTTCTTT
>TRBV3-1/TRBV3-2|-|TRBJ2-2|TRBD1
CASSDIGTGSGELFF
TGTGCCAGCAGCGACATCGGGACAGGGTCCGGGGAGCTGTTTTTT
>TRBV19|-|TRBJ1-4|TRBD1
CASSTDRGREKLFF
TGTGCCAGTAGTACTGACAGGGGGCGAGAAAAACTGTTTTTT
>TRBV5-4|-|TRBJ2-7|TRBD2
CASSGLAGYDLRYEQYF
TGTGCCAGCAGCGGTCTAGCGGGTTATGACCTAAGGTACGAGCAGTACTTC
>TRBV2|few|TRBJ1-4|-
CASTVRLATNEKLFF
TGTGCCAGCACGGTCAGGCTTGCAACTAATGAAAAACTGTTTTTT
>TRBV2|few|TRBJ1-5|-
CASTEEGVQPQHF
TGTGCCAGCACCGAAGAGGGGGTTCAGCCCCAGCATTTT
>TRBV28|once|TRBJ1-4|TRBD1
CASSWTGGKGKLFF
TGTGCCAGCAGCTGGACAGGGGGGAAAGGAAAACTGTTTTTT
>TRBV2|-|TRBJ1-1|-
CASRDSPAEAFF
TGTGCCAGCAGAGACTCTCCGGCAGAAGCTTTCTTT
>TRBV18|-|TRBJ1-1|TRBD1
CASSSDRGNTEAFF
TGTGCCAGCTCAAGCGACAGGGGGAACACTGAAGCTTTCTTT
>TRBV6-6|-|TRBJ2-1|-
CASNAGSSYNEQFF
TGTGCCAGCAATGCGGGGAGCTCCTACAATGAGCAGTTCTTC